This T cell receptor beta chain was sequenced for a study of blood T cell repertoires in COVID-19. At the level of the study: The United States, Italy and Spain provided the acute and convalescent COVID-19 samples. T cells, B-cell-depleted T cells, or PBMCs supplied cDNA or gDNA.

The V gene end was trimmed by 0 bases and the J gene end by 4 bases; junction bases not matched to a gene: 5. This CDR3 is built from 16 residues. Germline assignment: CDR1 LNHDA and CDR2 SQIVND (reference sequence). In the original processing: Amplification of reference gene primers provided the estimated nucleated cell counts. Using immunoSEQ multiplex PCR, the repertoire was profiled, and TCRdb retains in-frame clones only, with some absent. The V and J calls and clone size were taken over from that table, and D and trimming were inferred from the DNA. The repertoire holds 52,000 or so clones, about 88% seen once, with roughly 8.4% in the top ten.

The sequence derives from a man aged 60-69 years with active COVID-19. Material: peripheral blood. The J gene is TRBJ1-2, the V gene TRBV19; 10 nucleotides match TRBD1. This CDR3 is CASSIDPGQGTYGYTF. CDR3 nucleotides: TGTGCCAGTAGTATAGATCCGGGACAGGGGACCTATGGCTACACCTTC. Full variable domain (outside the CDR3, taken from reference TRBV19 and TRBJ1-2): DGGITQSPKYLFRKEGQNVTLSCEQNLNHDAMYWYRQDPGQGLRLIYYSQIVNDFQKGDIAEGYSVSREKKESFPLTVTSAQKNPTAFYLCASSIDPGQGTYGYTFGSGTRLTVV.